This T cell receptor beta chain is from a study of blood T cell repertoires in COVID-19 (TCRdb year 2020). Describing the broader study: Samples covering the acute and convalescent phases of COVID-19 were provided by collaborators in the United States, Italy and Spain. The material from the prospective study consisted of cDNA or gDNA derived from T cells, B-cell-depleted T cells, or PBMCs. The dataset comprised deeply sampled blood TCRbeta repertoires from subjects exposed to, actively infected with, or recovered from COVID-19. A freely available public database, intended as a resource for researchers studying the immune response to SARS-CoV-2, is where the repertoires were released. Samples were obtained from the ongoing ImmuneRACE study (first 160 participants) and from about 1,300 subjects provided by 6 global collaborators. Sample metadata almost always included a de-identified subject ID, COVID-19 status, age in years and sex. Where HLA class I and class II types were available, the types were taken from metadata supplied by the sample provider, not from assay-based typing. Study-level results and caveats: Clinical and demographic metadata were provided uncurated, with the amount varying by source and participant.

V is pared back by 3 bases and J by 6 bases, with 15 bases lying between the germline termini. Via the germline V gene, CDR1 is SNHLY and CDR2 FYNNEI. From its cysteine to its phenylalanine, the CDR3 spans 15 amino acids. The only DNA kept is the CDR3, 45 bases in frame from the first base. Turning to this clone: Its antigen specificity is not known. No much larger clonotype is one base removed from it; base qualities were not supplied.

TCRbeta CDR3 regions were amplified from genomic DNA by means of the immunoSEQ Assay, a bias-controlled multiplex PCR. In the paper's pipeline: The number of nucleated cells in each sample was estimated by amplification of reference gene primers within the assay. Sequence reads were collapsed and filtered to measure the absolute abundance of every unique TCRbeta CDR3 rearrangement. Productive Simpson clonality was computed per sample as the square root of Simpson's diversity index over productive rearrangements. What TCRdb holds here is the immuneACCESS table cut down to in-frame rearrangements. Part of the clones is not present; checked against another copy, under half of the missing clones reflect an unresolved V gene, and the others are unexplained. That table is the source of V, J and clone size, and D and trimming were worked out from the DNA. Recorded for this sample are 180,000 or so clones; nearly 80% of them occurred a single time. The top ten clones comprise under 15% of the sample.

Participants in the prospective study were aged roughly 18 to 100 years, lived in more than 20 United States geographic areas, and enrolled through a virtual design. In the prospective study, participants were assigned to cohorts based on the clinical history participants reported in a screening survey and a study questionnaire. A participant counted as exposed if, within 2 weeks of entering the study, that participant had been in contact with someone who had a PCR-confirmed or clinician-diagnosed COVID-19 case. In the prospective study, mobile phlebotomists collected whole blood, serum and a nasopharyngeal or oropharyngeal swab from each participant. Prospective study participants could optionally give additional blood draws and questionnaires over an approximately two-month period. Before DNA extraction, prospective study blood samples were shipped either frozen or at room temperature.

The sample comprised PBMCs or T cells enriched from blood (not recorded which). The chain links TRBV2 with TRBJ1-5; TRBD1 is possibly the D segment (5 matching bases). This receptor was taken from a man aged 60-69 years who had been exposed to COVID-19. Here the CDR3 is given as CASSEQGLWGQPQHF. In nucleotides, the sequence is TGTGCCAGCAGTGAGCAGGGACTGTGGGGTCAGCCCCAGCATTTT. The full variable domain, completed from the reference TRBV2 and TRBJ1-5 proteins outside the CDR3, reads EPEVTQTPSHQVTQMGQEVILRCVPISNHLYFYWYRQILGQKVEFLVSFYNNEISEKSEIFDDQFSVERPDGSNFTLKIRSTKLEDSAMYFCASSEQGLWGQPQHFGDGTRLSIL.